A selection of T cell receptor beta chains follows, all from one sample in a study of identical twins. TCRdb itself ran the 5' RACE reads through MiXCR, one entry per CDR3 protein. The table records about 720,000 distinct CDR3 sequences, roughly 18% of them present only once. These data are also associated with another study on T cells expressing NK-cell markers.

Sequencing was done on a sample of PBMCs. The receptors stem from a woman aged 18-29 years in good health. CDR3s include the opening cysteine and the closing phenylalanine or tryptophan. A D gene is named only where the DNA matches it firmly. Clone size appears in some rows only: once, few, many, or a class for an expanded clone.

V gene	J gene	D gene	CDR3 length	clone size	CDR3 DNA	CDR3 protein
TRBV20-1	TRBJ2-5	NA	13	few	TGCAGTGCTGTCGTTGTGGGGAGAGAGACCCAGTACTTC	CSAVVVGRETQYF
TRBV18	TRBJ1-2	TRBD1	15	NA	TGTGCCAGCTCACCAGGGACAGGCGGACGTCCCGACTACACCTTC	CASSPGTGGRPDYTF
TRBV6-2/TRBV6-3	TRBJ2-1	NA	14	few	TGTGCCAGCAGCCGGACTTCCCCTCGCAATGAGCAGTTCTTC	CASSRTSPRNEQFF
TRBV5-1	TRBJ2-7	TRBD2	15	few	TGCGCCAGCAGCTTGGTTAGCGGGAAGCTCTACGAGCAGTACTTC	CASSLVSGKLYEQYF
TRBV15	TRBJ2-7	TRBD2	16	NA	TGTGCCACCAGCAGAGGGGGGGGGACTGGCTCCTACGAGCAGTACTTC	CATSRGGGTGSYEQYF
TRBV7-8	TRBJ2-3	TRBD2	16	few	TGTGCCAGCAGCCTCCTGCCTAGCGGGGGGGCAGATACGCAGTATTTT	CASSLLPSGGADTQYF
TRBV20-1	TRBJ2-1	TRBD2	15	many	TGCAGTGCTTCCTTCCATAGCGGGGTGGTAGTGAAGCAGTTCTTC	CSASFHSGVVVKQFF
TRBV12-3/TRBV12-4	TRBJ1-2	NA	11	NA	TGTGCCAGCAGTATCGGACAATACTACACCTTC	CASSIGQYYTF
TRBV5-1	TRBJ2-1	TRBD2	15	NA	TGCGCCAGCAGCTACGGGACTAGCGTTTACAATGAGCCGTTCTTC	CASSYGTSVYNEPFF
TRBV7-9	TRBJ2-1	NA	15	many	TGTGCCAGCACAGGACAGACAGGATCCTACAATGAGCAGTTCTTC	CASTGQTGSYNEQFF
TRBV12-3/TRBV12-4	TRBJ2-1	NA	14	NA	TGTGCCAGCACTATCGGATGGACGGACAATGAGCAGTTCTTC	CASTIGWTDNEQFF
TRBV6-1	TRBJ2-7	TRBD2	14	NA	TGTGCCAGCAATCCGGGACTAGCGGATTACGAGCAGTACTTC	CASNPGLADYEQYF
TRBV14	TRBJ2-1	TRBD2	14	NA	TGTGCCAGCAGCCGGGGGACTACCCCTTCGGAGCAGTTCTTC	CASSRGTTPSEQFF
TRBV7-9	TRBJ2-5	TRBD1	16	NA	TGTGCCAGCAGCTTAGGGGACAGGAGTAACCAAGAGACCCAGTACTTC	CASSLGDRSNQETQYF
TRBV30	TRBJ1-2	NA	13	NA	TGTGCCTCACACAGAGTAGTTAACTATGGCTACACCTTC	CASHRVVNYGYTF
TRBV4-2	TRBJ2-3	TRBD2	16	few	TGTGCCAGCAGCTATTTAGCGGGGGGTCGCACAGATACGCAGTATTTT	CASSYLAGGRTDTQYF
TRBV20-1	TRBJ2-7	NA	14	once	TGCAGTGTCAGAGGTCTGCGGAATTCCTACGAGCAGTACTTC	CSVRGLRNSYEQYF